This T cell receptor (beta chain) was identified in a study of blood T cell repertoires in COVID-19. The data were produced by immunoSEQ multiplex PCR, yet TCRdb's version contains in-frame clones alone and is incomplete. Found here are around 400,000 clones, approximately 87% of them singletons; the top ten hold 10%. For this clone: The germline gene is not matched at one end of the junction; a read error may be the cause.

CDR3 length: 14 amino acids. The germline V gene has CDR1 SSHAT and CDR2 FNYEAQ (reference sequence). The TCR originated in a woman younger than 45 with COVID-19, enrolled during active disease. V is TRBV7-7 and J is TRBJ2-2; 9 bases are shared with TRBD1. The source material was peripheral blood. Here the CDR3 DNA reads TGTGCTAGCAGCCGTGACAGGGGGGTCGGGGAGCTGTTTTTT. Protein sequence: CASSRDRGVGELFF.